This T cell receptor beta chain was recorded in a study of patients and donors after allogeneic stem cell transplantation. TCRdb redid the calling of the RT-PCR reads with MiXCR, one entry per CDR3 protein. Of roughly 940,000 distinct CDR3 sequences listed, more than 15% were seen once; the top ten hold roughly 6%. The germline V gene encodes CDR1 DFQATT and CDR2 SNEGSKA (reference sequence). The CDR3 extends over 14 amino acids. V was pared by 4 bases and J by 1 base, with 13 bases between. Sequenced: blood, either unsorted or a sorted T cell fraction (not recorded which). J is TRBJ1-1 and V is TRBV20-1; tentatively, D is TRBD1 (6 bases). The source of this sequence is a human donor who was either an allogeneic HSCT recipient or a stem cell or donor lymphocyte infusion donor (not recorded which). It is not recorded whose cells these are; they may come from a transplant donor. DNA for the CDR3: TGCAGTGCTATAGCCGGGACAACGAACACTGAAGCTTTCTTT. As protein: CSAIAGTTNTEAFF.